Ten or more counts support the clone carrying this T cell receptor beta chain. The antigen remains unidentified. This entry is derived from a study of CD8 T cells in ankylosing spondylitis. Overall study results and limits: Clones linked to disease were reported to show significant enrichment in matched ankylosing spondylitis synovial fluid.

With 3 bases removed from V and 5 bases from J, the gap between germline ends came to 10 bases. Per germline, CDR1 SGHVS and CDR2 FQNEAQ. The CDR3 contains 13 residues. Quantitative barcoded 5'-RACE was used to prepare TCR beta libraries. TCRdb recomputed calls from the 5' RACE reads with MiXCR, one row per CDR3 protein. There are roughly 130,000 distinct CDR3 sequences in the sample; 9.3% occur only once, and about 3.3% lies in the top ten. The J gene is TRBJ1-1, the V gene TRBV7-8, with D possibly being TRBD1 (6 bases). The sequenced material came from blood, either unsorted or a sorted T cell fraction (not recorded which). The clonotype originates from a male donor with ankylosing spondylitis or in good health (not recorded which). CDR3 in amino acids: CASSFGGSTEAFF. Here the CDR3 DNA reads TGTGCCAGCAGCTTCGGGGGCTCGACTGAAGCTTTCTTT.